The rows below give T cell receptor beta chains drawn from one sample of a study of T cell changes during pregnancy in multiple sclerosis. Clones were read by immunoSEQ multiplex PCR, and TCRdb kept only the in-frame ones, dropping some. The data show 83,000 or so clones, 94% seen once. Sequenced here: peripheral blood, sampled after pregnancy. These receptors all stem from a female donor in good health, enrolled as a control in a pregnancy study. Each CDR3 is given with its conserved first and last residue. D genes are given only for firm matches. Some rows mark clone size as missing; the rest say once, few, many or name a class of expanded clone.

>TRBV28|TRBJ2-1|.|.
CASSLATRDYNEQFF
TGTGCCAGCAGTTTAGCGACTAGAGACTACAATGAGCAGTTCTTC
>TRBV9|TRBJ1-2|.|.
CASSPRGVYGYTF
TGTGCCAGCAGCCCCCGGGGGGTCTATGGCTACACCTTC
>TRBV7-2|TRBJ2-3|TRBD2|.
CASSPLGLVTQYF
TGTGCCAGCAGCCCCCTGGGACTAGTAACGCAGTATTTT
>TRBV27|TRBJ2-1|.|.
CASSLEAGSSYNEQFF
TGTGCCAGCAGTTTAGAGGCGGGAAGCTCCTACAATGAGCAGTTCTTC
>TRBV19|TRBJ2-7|TRBD2|.
CASQRSAGGPYEQYF
TGTGCCAGCCAACGTTCAGCGGGAGGGCCCTACGAGCAGTACTTC
>TRBV19|TRBJ2-3|TRBD1|once
CAISDRGTDTQYF
TGTGCCATCTCGGACAGGGGCACAGATACGCAGTATTTT
>TRBV7-9|TRBJ1-5|TRBD1|.
CASSLGTGGRQPQHF
TGTGCCAGCAGCTTAGGGACAGGGGGCCGTCAGCCCCAGCATTTT
>TRBV28|TRBJ1-4|.|.
CASSSRTYSSRVNEKLFF
TGTGCCAGCAGTTCCCGCACCTACTCTAGTCGGGTTAATGAAAAACTGTTTTTT
>TRBV4-1|TRBJ2-7|TRBD2|.
CASSQTSGTPYEQYF
TGCGCCAGCAGCCAAACTAGCGGGACACCCTACGAGCAGTACTTC
>TRBV5-1|TRBJ2-3|TRBD2|.
CASSLGLADPDTQYF
TGCGCCAGCAGCCTAGGACTAGCGGATCCAGATACGCAGTATTTT
>TRBV5-4|TRBJ2-7|.|.
CASSLGLGSYEQYF
TGTGCCAGCAGCTTGGGGCTTGGTTCCTACGAGCAGTACTTC
>TRBV19|TRBJ1-2|.|once
CASSTSSTRLINYGYTF
TGTGCCAGTAGTACGTCCTCCACCCGACTGATTAACTATGGCTACACCTTC
>TRBV6-6|TRBJ1-5|.|.
CASSYAGAGNQPQHF
TGTGCCAGCAGTTACGCCGGTGCAGGGAATCAGCCCCAGCATTTT
>TRBV5-4|TRBJ2-2|.|.
CASSLQGLAGELFF
TGTGCCAGCAGCCTACAGGGTTTAGCCGGGGAGCTGTTTTTT
>TRBV7-2|TRBJ2-3|.|.
CASSPSREDTQYF
TGTGCCAGCAGTCCCTCGCGGGAAGATACGCAGTATTTT
>TRBV19|TRBJ2-2|TRBD1|.
CASGTGGNTGELFF
TGTGCCAGTGGGACAGGCGGGAACACCGGGGAGCTGTTTTTT
>TRBV5-1|TRBJ2-4|.|.
CASSLEGVAKNIQYF
TGCGCCAGCAGCTTGGAGGGAGTAGCCAAAAACATTCAGTACTTC
>TRBV18|TRBJ2-2|.|.
CASSPLATTNTGELFF
TGTGCCAGCTCACCGCTCGCTACTACGAACACCGGGGAGCTGTTTTTT
>TRBV5-1|TRBJ2-5|.|.
CASSLSGGTQETQYF
TGCGCCAGCAGCCTGAGCGGAGGTACCCAAGAGACCCAGTACTTC
>TRBV4-2|TRBJ2-1|TRBD2|.
CASSQESGSDGNEQFF
TGTGCCAGCAGCCAAGAGAGCGGGAGTGATGGGAATGAGCAGTTCTTC
>TRBV6-1|TRBJ2-2|.|.
CASSVNRVTGELFF
TGTGCCAGCAGTGTTAACAGGGTAACCGGGGAGCTGTTTTTT
>TRBV2|TRBJ2-5|.|.
CASSVLETQYF
TGTGCCAGCAGTGTCTTAGAGACCCAGTACTTC
>TRBV27|TRBJ2-1|TRBD2|once
CASSLKGLAGGPSYNEQFF
TGTGCCAGCAGTCTCAAGGGACTAGCGGGAGGCCCCTCCTACAATGAGCAGTTCTTC
>TRBV19|TRBJ2-1|TRBD1|.
CASSIKIDRGNEQFF
TGTGCCAGTAGTATAAAGATAGACAGGGGTAATGAGCAGTTCTTC